This T cell receptor (beta chain) was captured by sequencing in a study of vaccination and CD4 T cells after COVID-19. TCRdb itself ran the PCR reads through MiXCR, one entry per CDR3 protein. The sample holds about 39,000 distinct CDR3 sequences; approximately 40% are singletons and the top ten take roughly 5.9%. Only one count was recorded for this clonotype. Regarding time point: late sampling 161 to 241 days after vaccination in three convalescent patients. The source material was CD4+ T cells from blood, sampled about 7 months after SARS-CoV-2 vaccination. The source is a human donor who had recovered from COVID-19.

CDR3 DNA sequence: TGTGCCTGGAGTGTTCAGGGTTGGGGTGGCTACACCTTC. Translated: CAWSVQGWGGYTF. This chain links TRBV30 with TRBJ1-2, with a weak D call TRBD1 (5 bases). CDR3 length equals 13 residues. Germline V gene sequence: CDR1 GTSNPN, CDR2 SVGIG (reference sequence). The ends were cut back, 0 bases at V and 7 bases at J, with 12 bases in the middle.